The next 23 T cell receptor beta chains were all read from a single sample in a study of T cells in Graves' hyperthyroidism and ophthalmopathy. RNA transcripts gave rise to amplified TCR beta CDR3 regions. RT-PCR in the first round (using the HTBI primer set) targeted the TCR CDR3. One entry per CDR3 protein results from TCRdb running MiXCR on the multiplex PCR reads. The sample comprises about 770,000 distinct CDR3 sequences, around a sixth of which are singletons, and about a sixth rests with the top ten. Sequencing input: blood. The source of these receptors is a woman aged 45-65 years with Graves' hyperthyroidism that later progressed to Graves' ophthalmopathy.

This clonotype has only a few counts. The chain uses TRBV9 and TRBJ1-1; D not certain. This CDR3 contains 15 residues. Germline CDR1 is SGDLS and CDR2 is YYNGEE. Trimming took 4 bases from V and 3 from J, leaving 16 bases between them. For the CDR3, the DNA is TGTGCCAGCAGCCACACCGGTGGCAGGTACACTGAAGCTTTCTTT. Its protein is CASSHTGGRYTEAFF.

The V gene is TRBV6-2 or TRBV6-3, the J gene TRBJ1-5; no clear D. CDR3 length equals 12 residues. In germline, CDR1 is MNHEY, CDR2 SVGEGT. Trimming removed 5 bases at V and 5 bases at J, with 7 bases between. The CDR3 loop reads CASSRVDQPQHF. The CDR3 region has the DNA TGTGCCAGCAGTAGGGTAGATCAGCCCCAGCATTTT.

This clonotype was detected a few times. V is TRBV9 and J is TRBJ2-2; D is perhaps TRBD1 (7 bases). Per the germline V gene, CDR1 is SGDLS and CDR2 is YYNGEE. Trimming pared 4 bases from V and 6 bases from J, leaving 19 bases between. This CDR3 region has 16 residues. CDR3 amino acids: CASSPRRAGGAGELFF. CDR3 sequence (DNA): TGTGCCAGCAGCCCGAGGAGGGCAGGGGGAGCCGGGGAGCTGTTTTTT.

This clonotype turned up a few times. The chain couples TRBV19 to TRBJ2-1, with D hard to call. From germline, CDR1 is LNHDA and CDR2 SQIVND (reference sequence). The CDR3 runs 14 residues. V lost 5 bases and J lost 2, with 10 bases in between. In DNA form, the CDR3 reads TGTGCCAGTAGTCCCTTGTCGGCCTACAATGAGCAGTTCTTC. Residues: CASSPLSAYNEQFF.

A few counts support this clonotype. This chain links TRBV14 with TRBJ1-4, with D perhaps TRBD1 (5 bases). The germline CDR1 and CDR2 sequences are SGHDN and FVKESK. This CDR3 contains 15 residues. Trimming shortened V by 4 bases and J by 7 bases, and 16 bases separated the two germline ends. DNA for the CDR3: TGTGCCAGCAGCCTAACCGCCGTGAGGGGTGAAAAACTGTTTTTT. Amino acid sequence: CASSLTAVRGEKLFF.

The gene calls are TRBV7-2 and TRBJ2-3; either TRBD1 or TRBD2 may fit D (5 bases each). Germline lookup yields CDR1 SGHTA and CDR2 FQGNSA. Trimming removed 5 bases from V and 6 bases from J, with 18 bases in between. The CDR3 spans 15 residues. This chain's CDR3 is CASSPRSGARDTQYF. The CDR3 nucleotides read TGTGCCAGCAGCCCACGTTCCGGGGCCAGGGATACGCAGTATTTT.

The chain is built from TRBV19 and TRBJ2-4; no clear D gene. The length of the CDR3 is 15 residues. Between the trimmed V and J ends, which lost 3 bases and 6 bases, there was a span of 15 bases. Germline lookup yields CDR1 LNHDA and CDR2 SQIVND (reference sequence). Written as DNA, the CDR3 is TGTGCCAGTAGTATTGCGGCCTCCGGTCCAAACATTCAGTACTTC. Translating it yields CASSIAASGPNIQYF.

This clonotype was seen a few times. This sequence joins TRBV5-1 and TRBJ1-4; TRBD1 might be the D (6 bases). V was pared by 1 base and J by 7 bases, with 11 bases between. The CDR3 is 14 amino acids. Germline lookup yields CDR1 SGHRS and CDR2 YFSETQ. Here the CDR3 reads CASSLTGGGEKLFF. The CDR3 nucleotides are TGCGCCAGCAGCTTGACCGGGGGCGGTGAAAAACTGTTTTTT. Full variable domain (rest looked up from reference TRBV5-1 and TRBJ1-4): KAGVTQTPRYLIKTRGQQVTLSCSPISGHRSVSWYQQTPGQGLQFLFEYFSETQRNKGNFPGRFSGRQFSNSRSEMNVSTLELGDSALYLCASSLTGGGEKLFFGSGTQLSVL.

This clonotype was seen many times. This sequence joins TRBV9 and TRBJ1-1, with 10 bases that match TRBD1. The CDR3 sequence is 17 residues long. V lost 3 bases to trimming and J lost 4 bases; unmatched junction nucleotides: 12. Germline V gene data show CDR1 as SGDLS and CDR2 as YYNGEE. The CDR3 spells CASSEEGGTGVGTEAFF. CDR3 in DNA: TGTGCCAGCAGCGAGGAAGGGGGGACAGGGGTGGGCACTGAAGCTTTCTTT.

V is TRBV29-1 and J is TRBJ2-1; possibly TRBD1 for D (6 bases). Germline-derived CDR1 and CDR2 are SQVTM and ANQGSEA. CDR3 length equals 13 residues. V lost 4 bases and J 4 bases, leaving 11 bases between the germline ends. The CDR3 reads CSVAQGFYNEQFF. The CDR3 DNA reads TGCAGCGTTGCACAGGGTTTTTACAATGAGCAGTTCTTC.

This clonotype was counted only a few times. With a much larger clone just one base away, this may be a read error. The chain recombines TRBV18 with TRBJ1-1; TRBD1 might be the D (5 bases). The CDR3 spans 15 residues. The germline V gene has CDR1 KGHSH and CDR2 LQKENI. CDR3 bases: TGTGCCGGCTCACCCCCGAAGGGGTCGAACACTGAAGCTTTCTTT. Translated, it gives CAGSPPKGSNTEAFF.

This clonotype was seen at least ten times. The rearrangement links TRBV30 to TRBJ2-1; D unresolved. CDR3 size: 14 residues. Trimming pared 2 bases from V and 8 bases from J, leaving 16 bases between. In germline, CDR1 is GTSNPN, CDR2 SVGIG (reference sequence). CDR3: CAWSPSWFVHEQFF. CDR3 coding DNA: TGTGCCTGGAGTCCCTCCTGGTTTGTCCATGAGCAGTTCTTC.

The rearrangement links TRBV7-2 to TRBJ1-6; D gene uncertain. The CDR3 extends over 14 amino acids. Trimming cost V 5 bases and J 4 bases, with 9 bases left between them. Germline V lookup: CDR1 SGHTA, CDR2 FQGNSA. The CDR3 coding sequence is TGTGCCAGCAGCCCCATACAGTATAATTCACCCCTCCACTTT. Its protein product is CASSPIQYNSPLHF.

Remarks on this clonotype: Compared with germline, one end of the junction differs, possibly owing to a read error. V and J are TRBV5-1 and TRBJ2-3; D possibly uses TRBD1 or TRBD2 (6 bases each). The CDR3 sequence is 15 residues long. CDR1 is SGHRS and CDR2 is YFSETQ in the germline V gene. The CDR3 region has the DNA TGCGCCAGCAGACTAGGGGGGTCTAGCACAGATACGCGGTATTTT. It yields the protein CASRLGGSSTDTRYF.

This clonotype has only a few counts. The V and J genes are TRBV12-5 and TRBJ1-2; 7 bases are shared with TRBD1. Germline V gene sequence: CDR1 LGHNT, CDR2 FRNRAP. The V gene end was trimmed by 4 bases and the J gene end by 4 bases; junction bases not matched to a gene: 6. This CDR3 region has 14 residues. CDR3 sequence (DNA): TGTGCTAGTGGTTCCCCGGGACAGATCTATGGCTACACCTTC. Translation: CASGSPGQIYGYTF.

In this sample, this clonotype turned up many times. The chain combines TRBV18 with TRBJ2-7; D gene ambiguous. The CDR3 contains 12 residues. Per germline, CDR1 KGHSH and CDR2 LQKENI. The V and J ends lost 3 bases and 5 bases respectively, with 8 bases between them. CDR3 region: CASSPKGDEQYF. The CDR3 DNA follows: TGTGCCAGCTCACCCAAAGGAGACGAGCAGTACTTC.

This clonotype was counted ten times or more. V and J are TRBV3-1 and TRBJ2-1; 11 bases match TRBD2. V lost 2 bases to trimming and J lost 9 bases; unmatched junction nucleotides: 3. The CDR3 is made up of 14 amino acids. Germline values: CDR1 LGHDT, CDR2 YNNKEL (reference sequence). The chain's CDR3 is CASSQFSGGGEQFF. CDR3 sequence (DNA): TGTGCCAGCAGCCAATTTAGCGGGGGGGGTGAGCAGTTCTTC.

The chain recombines TRBV7-9 with TRBJ2-6; D is ambiguous. CDR3 length: 17 amino acids. The V end was cut by 5 bases, the J end by 0 bases, with 14 bases between. Germline values: CDR1 SEHNR, CDR2 FQNEAQ (reference sequence). CDR3 amino acids: CASSPPGRTSGANVLTF. DNA of the CDR3: TGTGCCAGCAGCCCCCCAGGTCGGACCTCTGGGGCCAACGTCCTGACTTTC.

This clonotype has a count of ten or more. The genes are TRBV2 and TRBJ2-5, with no clear D. CDR3 length: 13 amino acids. Deletions cut 1 base from V and 3 bases from J, with 6 bases between. Germline V lookup: CDR1 SNHLY, CDR2 FYNNEI. The CDR3 DNA reads as TGTGCCAGCAGTGAAGAGGTGGAAGAGACCCAGTACTTC. This translates into CASSEEVEETQYF. The full variable domain, its missing parts supplied by reference TRBV2 and TRBJ2-5, is EPEVTQTPSHQVTQMGQEVILRCVPISNHLYFYWYRQILGQKVEFLVSFYNNEISEKSEIFDDQFSVERPDGSNFTLKIRSTKLEDSAMYFCASSEEVEETQYFGPGTRLLVL.

Ten or more counts support this clonotype. The V gene is TRBV20-1, the J gene TRBJ2-5; the D is unclear. With 0 bases removed from V and 2 bases from J, the gap between germline ends came to 13 bases. Per the germline V gene, CDR1 is DFQATT and CDR2 is SNEGSKA (reference sequence). The CDR3 is 15 amino acids. The CDR3 spells CSARDPVGKQETQYF. Written as DNA, the CDR3 is TGCAGTGCTAGAGATCCTGTCGGAAAACAAGAGACCCAGTACTTC.

This clonotype was observed a handful of times. The CDR3 reads CSAPWALSGNTIYF. As DNA, the CDR3 is TGCAGTGCTCCTTGGGCCTTATCTGGAAACACCATATATTTT. J is TRBJ1-3 and V is TRBV20-1; D remains unclear. Trimming shortened V by 5 bases and J by 1 base, and 12 bases separated the two germline ends. Per germline, CDR1 DFQATT and CDR2 SNEGSKA (reference sequence). The CDR3 contains 14 residues.

J is TRBJ1-2 and V is TRBV11-2, with a weak D call TRBD1 (6 bases). CDR1 is SGHAT and CDR2 is FQNNGV in the germline V gene. There are 17 residues in the CDR3. The V and J ends lost 1 base and 2 bases respectively, with 17 bases between them. The DNA of the CDR3 is TGTGCCAGCAGCTTAGGTTCAGGGGAGGATCGAAACTATGGCTACACCTTC. It translates to CASSLGSGEDRNYGYTF. The complete variable domain, with remaining parts taken from reference TRBV11-2 and TRBJ1-2, reads EAGVAQSPRYKIIEKRQSVAFWCNPISGHATLYWYQQILGQGPKLLIQFQNNGVVDDSQLPKDRFSAERLKGVDSTLKIQPAKLEDSAVYLCASSLGSGEDRNYGYTFGSGTRLTVV.

This clonotype was seen more than once but under ten times. The rearrangement joins TRBV27 to TRBJ1-1; 8 nucleotides agree with TRBD1. CDR1 is MNHEY, CDR2 SMNVEV, per germline (reference sequence). Trimming cost V 6 bases and J 1 base; bases outside gene matches: 10. CDR3 length equals 16 residues. The CDR3, as DNA: TGTGCCAGCAGCGTAAGTTCCGGGACAGGGAACACTGAAGCTTTCTTT. It yields the protein CASSVSSGTGNTEAFF.